What follows are 17 T cell receptor beta chains derived from one specimen sequenced in a study of tumor-infiltrating lymphocytes in localized non-small cell lung cancer. Clones were read by immunoSEQ multiplex PCR, and TCRdb kept only the in-frame ones, dropping some. The table lists about 2,700 clones, about 62% of them singletons. The sample comprised uninvolved lung tissue not adjacent to the tumor. The receptor source for this set is a human donor with non-small cell lung cancer.

The chain joins TRBV27 to TRBJ1-5; D might be TRBD1 (5 bases). The germline CDR1 and CDR2 sequences are MNHEY and SMNVEV (reference sequence). V was clipped by 6 bases and J by 2 bases, with 14 bases between them. This CDR3 contains 15 residues. CDR3 residues: CASRRTGAGNQPQHF. The CDR3 nucleotides read TGTGCCAGCAGACGAACAGGCGCTGGCAATCAGCCCCAGCATTTT.

The chain couples TRBV2 to TRBJ2-7; 7 bases line up with TRBD1. CDR1 is SNHLY, CDR2 FYNNEI, per germline. There are 14 residues in the CDR3. V lost 1 base, J lost 3 bases, and 3 bases stayed unmatched. CDR3 DNA sequence: TGTGCCAGCAGTGAAGGACAGGGACACTACGAGCAGTACTTC. Residues: CASSEGQGHYEQYF.

The V call is TRBV6-1, the J call TRBJ1-2; D uncertain. The V end lost 4 bases, the J end lost 2 bases, and 5 bases lay between the germline ends. Germline values: CDR1 MNHNS, CDR2 SASEGT. The CDR3 consists of 12 residues. The CDR3 sequence is CASSAGNYGYTF. The CDR3, as DNA: TGTGCCAGCAGTGCAGGAAACTATGGCTACACCTTC.

This chain joins TRBV5-1 and TRBJ2-1; no reliable D call. Germline values: CDR1 SGHRS, CDR2 YFSETQ. Trimming removed 1 base at V and 0 bases at J, with 11 bases between. The CDR3 is 16 residues long. The DNA for the CDR3 is TGCGCCAGCAGCTTGCGGGCCGGTAGCTCCTACAATGAGCAGTTCTTC. This sequence encodes CASSLRAGSSYNEQFF.

The CDR3 region is CASSSRQGDISYEQYF. The CDR3 DNA sequence: TGTGCCAGCAGTTCCAGACAGGGGGATATCTCCTACGAGCAGTACTTC. The chain uses TRBV6-6 and TRBJ2-7; the match to TRBD1 covers 9 bases. The CDR3 runs 16 residues. The V gene end was trimmed by 4 bases and the J gene end by 0 bases; junction bases not matched to a gene: 7. Germline CDR1 is MNHNY and CDR2 is SVGAGI (reference sequence).

J is TRBJ2-3 and V is TRBV20-1; D unresolved. CDR3 length: 11 amino acids. V was shortened by 3 bases and J by 3 bases, with 4 bases between the two germline ends. Per the germline V gene, CDR1 is DFQATT and CDR2 is SNEGSKA (reference sequence). The CDR3 DNA reads as TGCAGTGCTAGCGAGACAGATACGCAGTATTTT. Encoded protein: CSASETDTQYF.

A remark on this clone: A junction boundary mismatches the germline segment, possibly from a read error. The chain links TRBV20-1 to TRBJ1-1, with D maybe TRBD1 (5 bases). CDR1 is DFQATT and CDR2 is SNEGSKA in the germline V gene (reference sequence). The CDR3 is made up of 11 amino acids. The CDR3 DNA sequence: TGCAGTGCGAGAGACAGACTGAATGGTTTCTTT. Its protein is CSARDRLNGFF.

This clone was seen a few times. This CDR3 reads CATSSRTSSYNEQFF. CDR3 DNA: TGTGCCACCAGCAGTAGGACGAGCTCCTACAATGAGCAGTTCTTC. V is TRBV15 and J is TRBJ2-1; D remains unclear. CDR1 and CDR2 from the germline V gene are LNHNV and YYDKDF (reference sequence). This CDR3 region has 15 residues. The V end was cut by 3 bases, the J end by 0 bases, with 9 bases between.

V is TRBV6-5 and J is TRBJ2-5, with D perhaps matching TRBD2 (5 bases). Germline V gene lookup returns CDR1 MNHEY and CDR2 SVGAGI. The CDR3 contains 16 residues. Trimming cost V 0 bases and J 4 bases, with 15 bases left between them. The chain's CDR3 is CASSYSQGSGRETQYF. The CDR3 DNA sequence: TGTGCCAGCAGTTACTCTCAAGGAAGCGGACGAGAGACCCAGTACTTC.

The chain carries TRBV5-5 and TRBJ2-7; possibly TRBD2 for D (6 bases). CDR3 length: 13 amino acids. The V gene's germline CDR1 is SGHKS and CDR2 YYEKEE (reference sequence). The germline V and J ends were trimmed by 0 bases and 9 bases, with 13 bases remaining between them. The CDR3 DNA reads TGTGCCAGCAGCTTGGGGGACTTGGTAGTGCAGTACTTC. Translating gives CASSLGDLVVQYF. The variable domain in full, with the rest retrieved from reference TRBV5-5 and TRBJ2-7, is DAGVTQSPTHLIKTRGQQVTLRCSPISGHKSVSWYQQVLGQGPQFIFQYYEKEERGRGNFPDRFSARQFPNYSSELNVNALLLGDSALYLCASSLGDLVVQYFGPGTRLTVT.

The genes are TRBV4-1 and TRBJ1-2; TRBD1 is a possible D gene (5 bases). CDR3 length equals 15 residues. Germline V lookup: CDR1 MGHRA, CDR2 YSYEKL. Between the trimmed V and J ends, which lost 0 bases and 4 bases, there was a span of 12 bases. The CDR3 spells CASSQERGRAYGYTF. The CDR3 nucleotides read TGCGCCAGCAGCCAAGAAAGGGGCAGGGCCTATGGCTACACCTTC.

The rearrangement links TRBV27 to TRBJ2-7; tentative D call: TRBD1 (6 bases). V was clipped by 4 bases and J by 2 bases, with 15 bases between them. Germline V lookup: CDR1 MNHEY, CDR2 SMNVEV (reference sequence). CDR3 length equals 15 residues. CDR3 sequence: CASSSPGQGPYEQYF. The CDR3 region has the DNA TGTGCCAGCAGTTCACCGGGACAAGGTCCCTACGAGCAGTACTTC.

This clone was detected only a few times. This chain joins TRBV28 and TRBJ1-2; D ambiguous. CDR1 and CDR2 (germline): MDHEN, SYDVKM. This CDR3 region has 12 residues. V dropped 6 bases and J dropped 3 bases, with 8 bases sitting between them. CDR3 loop: CASSRRDYGYTF. The CDR3 DNA reads as TGTGCCAGCAGCAGGAGAGACTATGGCTACACCTTC.

The chain links TRBV29-1 to TRBJ2-7, with TRBD2 identical over 11 bases. The V gene end was trimmed by 3 bases and the J gene end by 9 bases; junction bases not matched to a gene: 4. CDR1 is SQVTM, CDR2 ANQGSEA, per germline. CDR3 length equals 12 residues. The DNA of the CDR3 is TGCAGCGTTGAGACTAGCGGGATTACGCAGTACTTC. It translates to CSVETSGITQYF.

This clone was detected only a few times. The chain recombines TRBV9 with TRBJ2-1; TRBD1 matches 7 bases. Trimming removed 3 bases from V and 7 bases from J; junction bases left unmatched: 4. Germline loops: CDR1 SGDLS, CDR2 YYNGEE. The length of the CDR3 is 13 residues. The CDR3 protein is CASSGQGDNEQFF. The DNA for the CDR3 is TGTGCCAGCAGCGGACAGGGTGATAATGAGCAGTTCTTC.

The chain employs TRBV7-2 and TRBJ2-7, with 13 nucleotides matching TRBD2. This CDR3 spans 15 amino acids. Germline V gene data show CDR1 as SGHTA and CDR2 as FQGNSA. V lost 4 bases, J lost 4 bases, and 4 bases stayed unmatched. The chain's CDR3 is CASSSGLAGSYEQYF. The CDR3, as DNA: TGTGCCAGCAGCTCGGGACTAGCGGGGTCTTACGAGCAGTACTTC.

V is TRBV9 and J is TRBJ2-2; D perhaps matches TRBD1 (6 bases). Germline loops: CDR1 SGDLS, CDR2 YYNGEE. V was clipped by 2 bases and J by 2 bases, with 7 bases between them. This CDR3 spans 14 amino acids. In DNA, the CDR3 is TGTGCCAGCAGCGTGACAGGAAACACCGGGGAGCTGTTTTTT. Translation: CASSVTGNTGELFF.